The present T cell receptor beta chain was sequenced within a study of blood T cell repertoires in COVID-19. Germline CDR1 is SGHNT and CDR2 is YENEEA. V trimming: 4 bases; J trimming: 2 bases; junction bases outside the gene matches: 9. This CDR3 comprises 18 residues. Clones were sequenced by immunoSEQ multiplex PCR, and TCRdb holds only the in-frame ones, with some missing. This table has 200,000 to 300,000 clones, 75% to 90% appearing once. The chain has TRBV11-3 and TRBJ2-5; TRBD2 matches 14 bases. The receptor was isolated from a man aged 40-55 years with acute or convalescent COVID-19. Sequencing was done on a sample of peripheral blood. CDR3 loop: CASSCKGTSGREQETQYF. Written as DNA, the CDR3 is TGTGCCAGCAGCTGCAAAGGGACTAGCGGGAGAGAGCAAGAGACCCAGTACTTC.